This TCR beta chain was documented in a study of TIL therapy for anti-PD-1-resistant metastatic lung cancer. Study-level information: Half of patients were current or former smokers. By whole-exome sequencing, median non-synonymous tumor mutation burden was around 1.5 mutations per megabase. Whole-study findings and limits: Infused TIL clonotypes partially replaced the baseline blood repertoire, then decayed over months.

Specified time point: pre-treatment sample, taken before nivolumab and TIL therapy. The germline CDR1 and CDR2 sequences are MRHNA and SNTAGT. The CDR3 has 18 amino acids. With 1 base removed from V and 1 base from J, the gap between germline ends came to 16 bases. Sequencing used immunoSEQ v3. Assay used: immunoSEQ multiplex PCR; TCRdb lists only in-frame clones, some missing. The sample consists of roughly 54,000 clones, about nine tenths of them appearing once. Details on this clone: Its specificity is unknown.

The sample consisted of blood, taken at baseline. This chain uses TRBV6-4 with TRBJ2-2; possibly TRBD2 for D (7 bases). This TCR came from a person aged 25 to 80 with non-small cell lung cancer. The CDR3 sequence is CASSDYRGAPGNTGELFF. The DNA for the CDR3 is TGTGCCAGCAGTGACTACCGGGGGGCGCCGGGGAACACCGGGGAGCTGTTTTTT.